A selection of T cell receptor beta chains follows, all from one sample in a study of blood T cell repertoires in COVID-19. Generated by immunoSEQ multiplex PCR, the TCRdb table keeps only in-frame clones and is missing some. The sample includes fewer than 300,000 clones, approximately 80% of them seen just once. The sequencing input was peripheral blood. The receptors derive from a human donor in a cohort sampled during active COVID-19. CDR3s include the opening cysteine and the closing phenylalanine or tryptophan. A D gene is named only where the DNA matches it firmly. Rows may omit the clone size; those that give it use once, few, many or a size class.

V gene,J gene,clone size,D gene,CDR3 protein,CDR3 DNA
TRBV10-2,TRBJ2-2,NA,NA,CASRSTGFTGELFF,TGCGCCAGCAGATCGACAGGATTCACCGGGGAGCTGTTTTTT
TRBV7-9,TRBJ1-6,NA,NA,CASSLDARNSPLHF,TGTGCCAGCAGCTTAGACGCCAGAAATTCACCCCTCCACTTT
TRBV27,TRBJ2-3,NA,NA,CASSLMFGGTDTQYF,TGTGCCAGCAGTTTAATGTTCGGGGGCACAGATACGCAGTATTTT
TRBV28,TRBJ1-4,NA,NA,CASSSAGRRDEKLFF,TGTGCCAGCAGCTCGGCGGGCAGACGGGATGAAAAACTGTTTTTT
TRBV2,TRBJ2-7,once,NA,CASTRSTGAGEQYF,TGTGCCAGCACACGTTCAACAGGGGCGGGGGAGCAGTACTTC
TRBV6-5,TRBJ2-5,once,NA,CASSNFGQMGETQYF,TGTGCCAGCAGTAATTTCGGACAGATGGGAGAGACCCAGTACTTC
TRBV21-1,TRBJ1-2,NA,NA,CASSKGGIDRSGGYGYTF,TGTGCCAGCAGCAAAGGGGGCATCGACAGGTCCGGAGGCTATGGCTACACCTTC
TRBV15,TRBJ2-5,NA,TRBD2,CATSRDPSGGGQETQYF,TGTGCCACCAGCAGAGATCCCAGCGGGGGTGGACAAGAGACCCAGTACTTC
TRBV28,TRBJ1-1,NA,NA,CASSTQGMVKAFF,TGTGCCAGCAGTACACAGGGAATGGTGAAAGCTTTCTTT
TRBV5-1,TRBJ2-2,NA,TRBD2,CASSKTAGVNTGELFF,TGCGCCAGCAGCAAAACAGCGGGAGTGAACACCGGGGAGCTGTTTTTT
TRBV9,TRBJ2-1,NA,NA,CASSVVGVYNEQFF,TGTGCCAGCAGCGTCGTGGGAGTCTACAATGAGCAGTTCTTC
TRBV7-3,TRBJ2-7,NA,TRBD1,CASSPGQGYEQYF,TGTGCCAGCAGCCCAGGACAGGGCTACGAGCAGTACTTC
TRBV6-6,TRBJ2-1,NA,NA,CASNYWNQPPGEQFF,TGTGCCAGCAACTACTGGAACCAACCGCCGGGTGAGCAGTTCTTC
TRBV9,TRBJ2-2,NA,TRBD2,CASSVPRLAGDTGELFF,TGTGCCAGCAGCGTTCCGAGACTAGCGGGAGACACCGGGGAGCTGTTTTTT
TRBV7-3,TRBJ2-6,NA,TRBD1,CASSPKGTGSSGANVLTF,TGTGCCAGCAGCCCAAAAGGGACAGGGAGTTCTGGGGCCAACGTCCTGACTTTC
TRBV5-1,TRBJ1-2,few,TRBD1,CASSLIWTGRRFNYGYTF,TGCGCCAGCAGCTTGATCTGGACAGGTCGGAGGTTTAACTATGGCTACACCTTC
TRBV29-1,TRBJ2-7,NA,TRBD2,CSVRTSRIYEQYF,TGCAGCGTCAGGACTAGCCGAATCTACGAGCAGTACTTC
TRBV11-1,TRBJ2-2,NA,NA,CASSLAGVNTGELFF,TGTGCCAGCAGCTTAGCGGGAGTTAACACCGGGGAGCTGTTTTTT